The 24 T cell receptor beta chains given below trace back to one sample, sequenced in a study of cytomegalovirus exposure and HLA in healthy donors. 60 Vbeta and 13 Jbeta primers were used in PCR. Clones were read by immunoSEQ multiplex PCR, and TCRdb kept only the in-frame ones, dropping some. The sample data list fewer than 130,000 clones. The sample taken for sequencing was PBMCs. The receptors were gathered from a man aged 45-60 years in good health and CMV-seronegative.

The J gene is TRBJ2-3, the V gene TRBV6-6; 9 bases agree with TRBD1. CDR3 length: 15 amino acids. The V and J ends lost 5 bases and 6 bases, in that order; junction bases with no gene match: 9. Looked up from germline, CDR1 is MNHNY and CDR2 is SVGAGI (reference sequence). Written as DNA, the CDR3 is TGTGCCAGCAGTATCACAGGGGGCGCCCGGGATACGCAGTATTTT. Protein: CASSITGGARDTQYF.

The chain is built from TRBV7-2 and TRBJ1-5, with 7 bases that match TRBD1. Germline lookup yields CDR1 SGHTA and CDR2 FQGNSA. The V segment lost 5 bases and the J segment 0 bases; nucleotides outside the gene matches: 1. The CDR3 runs to 14 residues. CDR3 nucleotide sequence: TGTGCCAGCAGCAGGGGGCATAGCAATCAGCCCCAGCATTTT. This codes for CASSRGHSNQPQHF.

This chain connects TRBV18 to TRBJ1-1; D gene unclear. Trimming shortened V by 2 bases and J by 3 bases, and 13 bases separated the two germline ends. CDR1 and CDR2 from the germline V gene are KGHSH and LQKENI. The CDR3 is made up of 15 amino acids. Written as DNA, the CDR3 is TGTGCCAGCTCACCAGGGAGGGTAGCGGACACTGAAGCTTTCTTT. Protein sequence: CASSPGRVADTEAFF.

The rearrangement uses TRBV4-3 and TRBJ2-3; a weak D match, TRBD1 (6 bases). Per germline, CDR1 LGHNA and CDR2 YSLEER. The V gene lost 6 bases and the J gene lost 6 bases, with 13 bases spanning the gap. The CDR3 contains 13 residues. The CDR3 DNA sequence: TGCGCCAGCAGGGACAGAGGGACGGATACGCAGTATTTT. It encodes CASRDRGTDTQYF.

The chain recombines TRBV27 with TRBJ1-2; D uncertain. Trimming took 2 bases from V and 2 from J, leaving 6 bases between them. CDR3 length equals 13 residues. Germline CDR1 reads MNHEY; CDR2 reads SMNVEV (reference sequence). CDR3 coding DNA: TGTGCCAGCAGTTTAAGGAGGAACTATGGCTACACCTTC. Protein product: CASSLRRNYGYTF.

V gene TRBV25-1 combines with J gene TRBJ1-2; TRBD1 matches 7 bases. This CDR3 has 15 residues. Germline assignment: CDR1 MGHDK and CDR2 SYGVNS. Trimming removed 6 bases from V and 2 bases from J; junction bases left unmatched: 9. CDR3 sequence reads: CASSDPGTANYGYTF. The CDR3 bases are TGTGCCAGCAGCGACCCCGGGACAGCGAACTATGGCTACACCTTC.

The chain recombines TRBV5-5 with TRBJ2-2, with 7 bases that match TRBD1. There are 15 residues in the CDR3. Trimming removed 5 bases from V and 1 base from J; junction bases left unmatched: 5. Per germline, CDR1 SGHKS and CDR2 YYEKEE (reference sequence). This CDR3 reads CASRPGQQNTGELFF. DNA for the CDR3: TGTGCCAGCAGACCGGGACAGCAGAACACCGGGGAGCTGTTTTTT.

The chain uses TRBV4-3 and TRBJ1-3; 8 bases align to TRBD1. The CDR3 covers 13 residues. In germline, CDR1 is LGHNA, CDR2 YSLEER. The trim removed 2 bases at V and 14 bases at J, leaving 8 bases unmatched. CDR3 in amino acids: CASSQREGTGLYF. Here the CDR3 DNA reads TGCGCCAGCAGCCAACGTGAAGGGACAGGCCTATATTTT.

V usage is TRBV5-1 and J usage is TRBJ2-2; 10 nucleotides match TRBD2. CDR3 length: 16 amino acids. Germline assignment: CDR1 SGHRS and CDR2 YFSETQ. After removal of 0 bases from V and 3 bases from J, the junction contained 2 bases not matched to a gene. This CDR3 is CASSLVLAGDTGELFF. In DNA form, the CDR3 reads TGCGCCAGCAGCTTGGTCCTAGCGGGAGACACCGGGGAGCTGTTTTTT.

The chain employs TRBV7-6 and TRBJ1-2; D uncertain. In germline, CDR1 is SGHVS, CDR2 FNYEAQ. Trimming pared 2 bases from V and 7 bases from J, leaving 14 bases between. The CDR3 has 14 amino acids. The CDR3 spells CASSLYQAVGGYTF. The CDR3, as DNA: TGTGCCAGCAGCTTATATCAGGCTGTGGGTGGCTACACCTTC.

The chain joins TRBV7-9 to TRBJ2-1; D call uncertain. V lost 2 bases and J 5 bases, leaving 10 bases between the germline ends. Germline CDR1 reads SEHNR; CDR2 reads FQNEAQ (reference sequence). The CDR3 loop spans 14 amino acids. CDR3 DNA: TGTGCCAGCAGCTTAAACAACAGAGACAATGAGCAGTTCTTC. Encoded protein: CASSLNNRDNEQFF.

The chain combines TRBV7-2 with TRBJ2-7, with D perhaps TRBD2 (7 bases). The CDR3 spans 13 residues. Trimming pared 7 bases from V and 5 bases from J, leaving 15 bases between. Looked up from germline, CDR1 is SGHTA and CDR2 is FQGNSA. This CDR3 reads CASTPRGAHEQYF. DNA for the CDR3: TGTGCCAGCACCCCTCGGGGGGCCCACGAGCAGTACTTC.

This rearrangement joins TRBV18 to TRBJ2-1; D ambiguous. The CDR3 consists of 13 residues. Germline CDR1 and CDR2: KGHSH and LQKENI. Trimming left V 0 bases short and J 6 bases short, with 6 bases between. The CDR3 coding sequence is TGTGCCAGCTCACCACCTCTAGTCAATGAGCAGTTCTTC. This translates into CASSPPLVNEQFF.

This chain links TRBV4-3 with TRBJ1-2; D is unclear. The CDR3 totals 14 residues. CDR1 and CDR2 from the germline V gene are LGHNA and YSLEER. V was shortened by 4 bases and J by 8 bases, with 17 bases between the two germline ends. The CDR3 loop reads CASSREGTGEGYTF. CDR3 coding DNA: TGCGCCAGCAGCCGCGAGGGCACCGGGGAAGGCTACACCTTC.

The chain joins TRBV6-9 to TRBJ1-4; tentatively, D is TRBD1 (5 bases). Germline CDR1 is MNHGY and CDR2 is SVAAGI. V dropped 6 bases and J dropped 2 bases, with 13 bases sitting between them. The length of the CDR3 is 15 residues. CDR3 coding DNA: TGTGCCAGCAGCCACACTAAGGGGACTAATGAAAAACTGTTTTTT. Protein sequence: CASSHTKGTNEKLFF.

The chain is built from TRBV19 and TRBJ2-5; no definite D call. Germline V gene lookup returns CDR1 LNHDA and CDR2 SQIVND (reference sequence). The CDR3 sequence is 12 residues long. Trimming shortened V by 2 bases and J by 4 bases, and 5 bases separated the two germline ends. The chain's CDR3 is CASSISRETQYF. CDR3 DNA: TGTGCCAGTAGTATATCCCGAGAGACCCAGTACTTC.

The V and J genes are TRBV18 and TRBJ1-6; D remains unclear. The CDR3 spans 14 residues. The germline V gene has CDR1 KGHSH and CDR2 LQKENI. Between the trimmed V and J ends, which lost 2 bases and 7 bases, there was a span of 9 bases. The CDR3 DNA reads as TGTGCCAGCTCACCAGCGGGGTGGAATTCACCCCTCCACTTT. Protein product: CASSPAGWNSPLHF. The complete variable domain, with remaining parts taken from reference TRBV18 and TRBJ1-6, reads NAGVMQNPRHLVRRRGQEARLRCSPMKGHSHVYWYRQLPEEGLKFMVYLQKENIIDESGMPKERFSAEFPKEGPSILRIQQVVRGDSAAYFCASSPAGWNSPLHFGNGTRLTVT.

The chain joins TRBV7-9 to TRBJ2-1; a possible D gene is TRBD2 (6 bases). Trimming pared 5 bases from V and 4 bases from J, leaving 21 bases between. Germline CDR1 SEHNR, CDR2 FQNEAQ (reference sequence). CDR3 size: 17 residues. The CDR3 coding sequence is TGTGCCAGCAGCCTACCCGGGAGCGGCGGTGGATACAATGAGCAGTTCTTC. This gives the protein CASSLPGSGGGYNEQFF.

This rearrangement joins TRBV10-1 to TRBJ1-1; TRBD1 matches 7 bases. The CDR3 spans 13 residues. Germline CDR1 WNHNN, CDR2 SYGVQD (reference sequence). V lost 5 bases and J lost 4; bases outside the gene matches: 4. CDR3 nucleotide sequence: TGCGCCAGCAGTTCCCGGGACAGCACTGAAGCTTTCTTT. As protein: CASSSRDSTEAFF.

The chain couples TRBV5-1 to TRBJ2-3; the D gene is possibly TRBD1 (6 bases). V was pared by 3 bases and J by 2 bases, with 13 bases between. This CDR3 comprises 15 residues. CDR1 is SGHRS and CDR2 is YFSETQ in the germline V gene. This CDR3 is CASSSRTDVTDTQYF. CDR3 nucleotides: TGCGCCAGCAGCTCGAGGACAGATGTCACAGATACGCAGTATTTT.

This chain joins TRBV19 and TRBJ1-2, with 11 bases lining up with TRBD1. V lost 5 bases, J lost 7 bases, and 9 bases stayed unmatched. Looked up from germline, CDR1 is LNHDA and CDR2 is SQIVND (reference sequence). The CDR3 spans 15 residues. The CDR3: CASSPTGTGGSGYTF. DNA of the CDR3: TGTGCCAGTAGTCCAACCGGGACAGGGGGTTCTGGCTACACCTTC.

The CDR3 sequence is CASSRGIPPSTDTQYF. The CDR3, as DNA: TGCGCCAGCAGCAGAGGAATTCCTCCCAGCACAGATACGCAGTATTTT. The rearrangement joins TRBV4-1 to TRBJ2-3; D unresolved. The CDR3 covers 16 residues. The V gene's germline CDR1 is MGHRA and CDR2 YSYEKL. Deletions cut 5 bases from V and 0 bases from J, with 15 bases between.

This chain uses TRBV29-1 with TRBJ2-7, with TRBD1 identical over 9 bases. Germline V gene data show CDR1 as SQVTM and CDR2 as ANQGSEA. The CDR3 is 14 amino acids. V shed 5 bases, J shed 3 bases, and the junction held 8 bases outside the gene matches. The CDR3 DNA is TGCAGCGTTTTTGGGGACAGGGAGTACTACGAGCAGTACTTC. As protein: CSVFGDREYYEQYF.

This chain connects TRBV2 to TRBJ1-1; D is uncertain. The CDR3 totals 13 residues. With 8 bases removed from V and 8 bases from J, the gap between germline ends came to 18 bases. Germline CDR1 and CDR2: SNHLY and FYNNEI. The CDR3, as DNA: TGTGCCAGCTATTTCGGGGAGGAACGCGAAGCTTTCTTT. It translates to CASYFGEEREAFF.